The 27 T cell receptor beta chains below all came from one sample that was sequenced in a study of blood T cell repertoires in COVID-19. Repertoires were generated with immunoSEQ multiplex PCR, while TCRdb's copy carries only in-frame clones and drops some. The sample has fewer than 300,000 clones; around four fifths are singletons. Source material: peripheral blood. These receptors all come from a man of 80 years or more with acute or convalescent COVID-19.

The rearrangement links TRBV12-3 or TRBV12-4 to TRBJ2-5, with no clear D. This CDR3 has 12 amino acids. V shed 6 bases and J shed 4 bases, with 9 bases lying between them. CDR3 amino acids: CASSLPRETQYF. In DNA form, the CDR3 reads TGTGCCAGCAGCCTACCCCGAGAGACCCAGTACTTC.

The chain employs TRBV2 and TRBJ2-2, with 8 bases lining up with TRBD1. Looked up from germline, CDR1 is SNHLY and CDR2 is FYNNEI. The CDR3 runs to 15 residues. V dropped 3 bases and J dropped 7; count of bases not matched to a gene: 7. CDR3 DNA: TGTGCCAGCAGTGACAGGACAGGGAACGTCGGGGAGCTGTTTTTT. Amino acids: CASSDRTGNVGELFF.

CDR3 bases: TGTGCCAGCGGCATCGGGCAGGGGTACGAGCAGTACTTC. Translation gives CASGIGQGYEQYF. The chain has TRBV6-5 and TRBJ2-7; D possibly corresponds to TRBD1 (6 bases). This CDR3 contains 13 residues. The V gene's germline CDR1 is MNHEY and CDR2 SVGAGI. V dropped 8 bases and J dropped 4 bases, with 15 bases sitting between them.

The chain employs TRBV13 and TRBJ1-4; TRBD1 matches 8 bases. CDR3 size: 18 residues. The germline gives CDR1 PRHDT, CDR2 FYEKMQ (reference sequence). Trimming at V came to 4 bases and at J to 7 bases, leaving 17 bases not matched to a gene. CDR3 coding DNA: TGTGCCAGCAGCTCCTCACTTGACAGGGGCCTTTTGAGTGAAAAACTGTTTTTT. Its translation is CASSSSLDRGLLSEKLFF.

This clone has a handful of counts. This chain uses TRBV7-9 with TRBJ1-1; D gene uncertain. Trimming pared 3 bases from V and 9 bases from J, leaving 11 bases between. CDR1 is SEHNR and CDR2 is FQNEAQ in the germline V gene (reference sequence). This CDR3 region has 12 residues. CDR3 sequence reads: CASSLLQVKAFF. CDR3 in DNA: TGTGCCAGCAGCTTGCTCCAGGTGAAAGCTTTCTTT.

The rearrangement links TRBV9 to TRBJ2-3; 9 bases are shared with TRBD2. The germline CDR1 and CDR2 sequences are SGDLS and YYNGEE. V was pared by 1 base and J by 4 bases, with 7 bases of the junction left unmatched. The CDR3 extends over 16 amino acids. The DNA of the CDR3 is TGTGCCAGCAGCGTATCCCAGCGGGAGGCCGCAGATACGCAGTATTTT. As protein: CASSVSQREAADTQYF.

This chain uses TRBV6-5 with TRBJ1-1; 7 bases map to TRBD1. J was trimmed by 0 bases and V by 2 bases; bases with no gene match: 6. The length of the CDR3 is 16 residues. Germline CDR1 reads MNHEY; CDR2 reads SVGAGI. The CDR3, as DNA: TGTGCCAGCAGTTACCGACAGGGTTCCGTGAACACTGAAGCTTTCTTT. Protein product: CASSYRQGSVNTEAFF.

The chain couples TRBV20-1 to TRBJ2-7; D ambiguous. The V gene's germline CDR1 is DFQATT and CDR2 SNEGSKA (reference sequence). The CDR3 length is 11 residues. V was cut by 3 bases and J by 5 bases, with 8 bases left in between. The CDR3 is CSARVQDEQYF. As DNA, the CDR3 is TGCAGTGCTAGGGTCCAGGACGAGCAGTACTTC.

This sequence joins TRBV5-4 and TRBJ2-5, with D possibly TRBD2 on 6 matching bases. V shed 4 bases and J shed 3 bases, with 10 bases lying between them. The length of the CDR3 is 13 residues. In germline, CDR1 is SGHNT, CDR2 YYREEE (reference sequence). The CDR3 DNA follows: TGTGCCAGCAGCGGCGGGGTAGAAGAGACCCAGTACTTC. Its translation: CASSGGVEETQYF.

This clone was seen a single time. The chain recombines TRBV5-1 with TRBJ1-3, with TRBD1 identical over 7 bases. J gave up 4 bases and V 3 bases, and 13 bases lay outside the gene matches. This CDR3 comprises 17 residues. In germline, CDR1 is SGHRS, CDR2 YFSETQ. The CDR3 coding sequence is TGCGCCAGCAGCTCGGAGATCACAGGGGCGGCCGGAAACACCATATATTTT. The encoded protein is CASSSEITGAAGNTIYF.

This clone was counted between two and nine times. The genes are TRBV7-9 and TRBJ1-2; 9 positions agree with TRBD1. V shed 1 base, J shed 0 bases, and the junction held 0 bases outside the gene matches. This CDR3 contains 15 residues. Looked up from germline, CDR1 is SEHNR and CDR2 is FQNEAQ (reference sequence). CDR3 DNA: TGTGCCAGCAGCTTAGGGACAGGGGCTAACTATGGCTACACCTTC. Translated, it gives CASSLGTGANYGYTF.

This clone occurred a few times. The chain has TRBV5-1 and TRBJ2-5, with D unresolved. Germline CDR1 reads SGHRS; CDR2 reads YFSETQ. The CDR3 length is 12 residues. The V gene lost 4 bases and the J gene lost 1 base, with 5 bases spanning the gap. In DNA, the CDR3 is TGCGCCAGCAGCCAGGCCCAAGAGACCCAGTACTTC. Translated, it gives CASSQAQETQYF.

The genes are TRBV12-3 or TRBV12-4 and TRBJ1-6; D ambiguous. Trimming left V 6 bases short and J 10 bases short, with 10 bases between. The CDR3 is 12 residues long. The CDR3 sequence: CASSGIESPLHF. The CDR3, as DNA: TGTGCCAGCAGCGGGATTGAATCACCCCTCCACTTT.

This rearrangement joins TRBV11-1 to TRBJ2-3, with 9 bases identical to TRBD2. The CDR3 covers 15 residues. J was trimmed by 1 base and V by 4 bases; bases with no gene match: 3. Germline V gene data show CDR1 as SGHAT and CDR2 as FQDESV (reference sequence). For the CDR3, the DNA is TGTGCCAGCAGCTCTAGCGGGGACCGCACAGATACGCAGTATTTT. Protein sequence: CASSSSGDRTDTQYF.

J is TRBJ2-7 and V is TRBV5-1, with 8 bases lining up with TRBD2. This CDR3 region has 14 residues. The V and J ends lost 4 bases and 0 bases, in that order; junction bases with no gene match: 3. Germline V CDR1 and CDR2: SGHRS, YFSETQ. The chain's CDR3 is CASSPGGSSYEQYF. CDR3 bases: TGCGCCAGCAGCCCGGGAGGGAGCTCCTACGAGCAGTACTTC. The entire variable domain, with the rest obtained from reference TRBV5-1 and TRBJ2-7, is as follows: KAGVTQTPRYLIKTRGQQVTLSCSPISGHRSVSWYQQTPGQGLQFLFEYFSETQRNKGNFPGRFSGRQFSNSRSEMNVSTLELGDSALYLCASSPGGSSYEQYFGPGTRLTVT.

V usage is TRBV6-6 and J usage is TRBJ2-4, with D perhaps TRBD1 (5 bases). The CDR3 consists of 14 residues. The germline CDR1 and CDR2 sequences are MNHNY and SVGAGI (reference sequence). Trimming pared 4 bases from V and 9 bases from J, leaving 16 bases between. The DNA of the CDR3 is TGTGCCAGCAGTTCTCACCAGGGTTCGGGCATTCAGTACTTC. Encoded protein: CASSSHQGSGIQYF.

The chain is built from TRBV7-9 and TRBJ2-6; D unclear. V lost 2 bases and J lost 4, with 9 bases in between. The CDR3 has 15 amino acids. CDR1 is SEHNR and CDR2 is FQNEAQ in the germline V gene (reference sequence). The CDR3 nucleotides are TGTGCCAGCAGCTTACCCCTGACAGGGGCCAACGTCCTGACTTTC. It encodes CASSLPLTGANVLTF.

This clone occurred a few times. The rearrangement links TRBV3-1 (or the pseudogene TRBV3-2) to TRBJ1-5, with no clear D. CDR1 and CDR2 (germline): LGHDT, YNNKEL (reference sequence). Between the trimmed V and J ends, which lost 4 bases and 4 bases, there was a span of 8 bases. The CDR3 loop spans 13 amino acids. The CDR3 coding sequence is TGTGCCAGCAGCCCCAACAAGAATCAGCCCCAGCATTTT. Protein: CASSPNKNQPQHF.

This clone was observed a handful of times. This chain uses TRBV29-1 with TRBJ1-2; no clear D gene. CDR3 size: 12 residues. In germline, CDR1 is SQVTM, CDR2 ANQGSEA. With 4 bases removed from V and 8 bases from J, the gap between germline ends came to 14 bases. The CDR3 loop is CSVGVGYEGYTF. The CDR3 DNA sequence: TGCAGCGTTGGGGTCGGGTATGAGGGCTACACCTTC.

The chain uses TRBV4-1 and TRBJ2-2; 13 bases align to TRBD2. The CDR3 sequence is 18 residues long. In germline, CDR1 is MGHRA, CDR2 YSYEKL. V shed 4 bases and J 6 bases; nucleotides not matched to a gene: 11. CDR3 in DNA: TGCGCCAGCAGCCCGACTAGCGGGAGGAACCACGAGGCCGGGGAGCTGTTTTTT. Amino acids: CASSPTSGRNHEAGELFF.

J is TRBJ1-5 and V is TRBV6-5; no definite D call. This CDR3 is built from 13 residues. CDR1 MNHEY and CDR2 SVGAGI come from the germline V gene. The germline V and J ends were trimmed by 7 bases and 3 bases, with 10 bases remaining between them. In DNA form, the CDR3 reads TGTGCCAGCACTATAACAGTCAATCAGCCCCAGCATTTT. It specifies CASTITVNQPQHF.

This chain links TRBV7-9 with TRBJ2-7; possibly TRBD1 for D (6 bases). Germline CDR1 reads SEHNR; CDR2 reads FQNEAQ (reference sequence). The CDR3 is 12 amino acids. Trimming removed 5 bases at V and 3 bases at J, with 8 bases between. The CDR3, as DNA: TGTGCCAGCAGCCAACAGGGCTACGAGCAGTACTTC. Its protein product is CASSQQGYEQYF.

This rearrangement joins TRBV7-2 to TRBJ2-1; TRBD2 matches at 10 bases. The germline gives CDR1 SGHTA, CDR2 FQGNSA. V shed 5 bases and J 4 bases; nucleotides not matched to a gene: 5. CDR3 length equals 15 residues. The CDR3 loop reads CASSMRTSGYNEQFF. The CDR3 DNA is TGTGCCAGCAGCATGCGGACTAGCGGTTACAATGAGCAGTTCTTC.

This clone has more than one count but fewer than ten. The chain couples TRBV11-2 to TRBJ1-1; the D gene is possibly TRBD1 (6 bases). Trimming stripped 0 bases from V and 4 bases from J, with 12 bases between. This CDR3 region has 15 residues. Germline assignment: CDR1 SGHAT and CDR2 FQNNGV. CDR3 nucleotides: TGTGCCAGCAGCTTAGAGGCGGGGGCGCCCACTGAAGCTTTCTTT. Translation: CASSLEAGAPTEAFF. The variable domain in full, with the rest retrieved from reference TRBV11-2 and TRBJ1-1, is EAGVAQSPRYKIIEKRQSVAFWCNPISGHATLYWYQQILGQGPKLLIQFQNNGVVDDSQLPKDRFSAERLKGVDSTLKIQPAKLEDSAVYLCASSLEAGAPTEAFFGQGTRLTVV.

The chain links TRBV4-1 to TRBJ1-1; a weak D match, TRBD1 (5 bases). The V gene's germline CDR1 is MGHRA and CDR2 YSYEKL. The CDR3 runs to 15 residues. Trimming cost V 4 bases and J 1 base, with 13 bases left between them. In nucleotides, the CDR3 is TGCGCCAGCAGCCGCTTAGAACAGGAGAACACTGAAGCTTTCTTT. It yields the protein CASSRLEQENTEAFF.

Of note for this clone: Its ends do not fully match the called genes, so a read error is possible. The CDR3, as DNA: TGTGCCAGCAATTACTTAGGGACAGGGAATGCCTACGAGCAGTACTTC. The encoded protein is CASNYLGTGNAYEQYF. The V and J genes are TRBV6-5 and TRBJ2-7; 9 bases fit TRBD1. The germline gives CDR1 MNHEY, CDR2 SVGAGI. CDR3 length: 16 residues.

The table lists this clone with a count of one. CDR3 bases: TGTGCCAGCAGCCCCTCCCTAGCGGAGTCCTACAATGAGCAGTTCTTC. This encodes CASSPSLAESYNEQFF. The gene calls are TRBV11-2 and TRBJ2-1, with 7 bases that match TRBD2. The length of the CDR3 is 16 residues. The germline V gene encodes CDR1 SGHAT and CDR2 FQNNGV. The J segment lost 1 base and the V segment lost 5 bases, leaving 8 bases of the junction unmatched.